Listed below are T cell receptor beta chains from one sample, sequenced in a study of brain T cells in children with intractable seizures. Assay used: immunoSEQ multiplex PCR; TCRdb lists only in-frame clones, some missing. The sample carries hundreds of thousands of clones, 93% recorded once. The source was peripheral blood, collected roughly 5 months after surgery. The receptors were gathered from a boy in the first two years of life with tuberous sclerosis and intractable seizures. CDR3s include the opening cysteine and the closing phenylalanine or tryptophan. Each record gives: D gene, CDR3 length, V gene, clone size, J gene, CDR3 DNA, CDR3 protein. The D gene is left open where the match is weak. The size of a clone is reported for some rows only, either as once, few or many, or as a class for expanded clones.

.	12	TRBV6-5	.	TRBJ2-7	TGTGCCAGCAGAGCAGGGTCCTACGAGCAGTACTTC	CASRAGSYEQYF
.	13	TRBV19	once	TRBJ2-7	TGTGCCACCTCAACTAGTGAAACCTACGAGCAGTACTTC	CATSTSETYEQYF
.	17	TRBV24-1	.	TRBJ1-2	TGTGCCACCAGTGATCATTTAACAAGGGAGGAGGACTATGGCTACACCTTC	CATSDHLTREEDYGYTF
.	14	TRBV5-1	.	TRBJ2-3	TGCGCCAGCAGCTTGGTGGGGCACACAGATACGCAGTATTTT	CASSLVGHTDTQYF
.	14	TRBV7-9	.	TRBJ2-7	TGTGCCAGCAGCTTACCGGCGAGCTCCTACGAGCAGTACTTC	CASSLPASSYEQYF
.	15	TRBV14	.	TRBJ2-7	TGTGCCCCCGTTAGGGGGGCTGGACCCTTCTACGAGCAGTACTTC	CAPVRGAGPFYEQYF
.	14	TRBV19	.	TRBJ1-1	TGTGCCAGTAGTATGGGGGGACCGAACACTGAAGCTTTCTTT	CASSMGGPNTEAFF
.	14	TRBV9	.	TRBJ2-7	TGTGCCAGCAGCCCAACTCAACGGGCCCACGAGCAGTACTTC	CASSPTQRAHEQYF
.	12	TRBV19	.	TRBJ2-2	TGTGCCAGTAGTAAGCTGCCCGGGGAGCTGTTTTTT	CASSKLPGELFF
.	13	TRBV27	.	TRBJ2-7	TGTGCCAGCAGTCTAAGTCGATTAGCAGGGCAGTACTTC	CASSLSRLAGQYF
.	15	TRBV4-2	.	TRBJ2-2	TGTGCCAGCAGCCAAGTCGAGGGGGGCACCGGGGAGCTGTTTTTT	CASSQVEGGTGELFF
.	16	TRBV4-1	.	TRBJ2-1	TGCGCCAGCAGCCAACGGACTGGGCCGGGGGCCGATGAGCAGTTCTTC	CASSQRTGPGADEQFF
.	13	TRBV2	.	TRBJ1-3	TGTGCCAGCACCGGGACGGACATAAACACCATATATTTT	CASTGTDINTIYF
.	16	TRBV9	once	TRBJ1-3	TGTGCCAGCAGCAGGGTACCCGAGTCGGCTGGAAACACCATATATTTT	CASSRVPESAGNTIYF
TRBD2	13	TRBV2	once	TRBJ2-7	TGTGCCAGCAGTGAAGTTGGGACTAGCCCGGTGTACTTC	CASSEVGTSPVYF
TRBD1	12	TRBV12-3/TRBV12-4	.	TRBJ2-3	TGTGCCAGCAGACAGGGGGCAGATACGCAGTATTTT	CASRQGADTQYF
TRBD1	15	TRBV19	.	TRBJ1-2	TGTGCCAGTAGTTGGGGGACAGGTATAACTATGGGCTACACCTTC	CASSWGTGITMGYTF
.	14	TRBV2	.	TRBJ1-2	TGTGCCAGCAGATCCACAGGGCTAAACTATGGCTACACCTTC	CASRSTGLNYGYTF
.	15	TRBV6-5	.	TRBJ2-7	TGTGCCAGCTGCGATAGGGCGGGCGGAACCTACGAGCAGTACTTC	CASCDRAGGTYEQYF
.	18	TRBV6-2/TRBV6-3	.	TRBJ2-3	TGTGCCAGCAGTTATTCACTACTCACAGGGTCCGATACAGATACGCAGTATTTT	CASSYSLLTGSDTDTQYF
.	15	TRBV14	.	TRBJ1-2	TGTGCCAGCAGCCCCCCCCAACAGACTAACTATGGCTACACCTTC	CASSPPQQTNYGYTF
.	15	TRBV5-1	.	TRBJ2-6	TGCGCCAGCAGGACTGGTGATGCTGGGGCCAACGTCCTGACTTTC	CASRTGDAGANVLTF
.	16	TRBV11-3	.	TRBJ2-3	TGTGCCAGCCGTCCCCCTTGGTGGGAGCACACAGATACGCAGTATTTT	CASRPPWWEHTDTQYF
TRBD2	15	TRBV27	.	TRBJ2-7	TGTGCCAGCAGTCTCGGACTAGCGTCGTCCTACGAGCAGTACTTC	CASSLGLASSYEQYF
TRBD2	16	TRBV5-4	.	TRBJ2-1	TGTGCCAGCAGCCCGGCCCCGTCTAGCGGGTACAATGAGCAGTTCTTC	CASSPAPSSGYNEQFF
.	13	TRBV24-1	.	TRBJ2-1	TGTGCCACCAGGTCAAAGGGCGTCAATGAGCAGTTCTTC	CATRSKGVNEQFF
.	18	TRBV11-2	.	TRBJ2-1	TGTGCCAGCAGTCCGGTACGGGGGCCGCGACTAGCCTACAATGAGCAGTTCTTC	CASSPVRGPRLAYNEQFF
TRBD2	14	TRBV9	once	TRBJ2-4	TGTGCCAGCAGCGTAGAACCGCGGGGGAACATTCAGTACTTC	CASSVEPRGNIQYF
.	13	TRBV24-1	.	TRBJ2-5	TGTGCCACCAGTGAAGACAGCCAAGAGACCCAGTACTTC	CATSEDSQETQYF
TRBD2	15	TRBV6-5	.	TRBJ2-2	TGTGCCAGCAGGGGACTAGCGGGAAACACCGGGGAGCTGTTTTTT	CASRGLAGNTGELFF
TRBD2	15	TRBV25-1	.	TRBJ2-1	TGTGCCAGCAGCCTGACTAGCGGGAGGAACAATGAGCAGTTCTTC	CASSLTSGRNNEQFF
TRBD2	16	TRBV6-5	.	TRBJ2-3	TGTGCCAGCAGTTTCGAGAGCGGGGGCGGCACAGATACGCAGTATTTT	CASSFESGGGTDTQYF
TRBD1	19	TRBV24-1	.	TRBJ2-2	TGTGCCAGACTTTCCTCCGGGACAGGCGATGCAAAACCCCCCGGGGAGCTGTTTTTT	CARLSSGTGDAKPPGELFF
TRBD2	18	TRBV27	.	TRBJ2-2	TGTGCCAGCAGTTCCCAGGGACTAGCGGGAGGTCGCACCGGGGAGCTGTTTTTT	CASSSQGLAGGRTGELFF